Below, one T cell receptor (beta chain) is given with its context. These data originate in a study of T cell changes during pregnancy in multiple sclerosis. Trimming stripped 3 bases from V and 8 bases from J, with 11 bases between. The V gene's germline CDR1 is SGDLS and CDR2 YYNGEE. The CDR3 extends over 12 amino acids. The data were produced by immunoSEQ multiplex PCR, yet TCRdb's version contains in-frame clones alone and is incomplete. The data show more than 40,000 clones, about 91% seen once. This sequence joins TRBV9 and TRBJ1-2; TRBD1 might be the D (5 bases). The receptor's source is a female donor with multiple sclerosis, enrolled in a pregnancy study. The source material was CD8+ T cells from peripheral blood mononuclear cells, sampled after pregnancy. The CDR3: CASSADSWGYTF. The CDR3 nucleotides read TGTGCCAGCAGCGCAGACAGTTGGGGCTACACCTTC.